This T cell receptor beta chain was found in a study of early T cells in non-severe SARS-CoV-2 infection. The wider study: Investigators sequenced bulk RNA drawn from unsorted whole blood, and chains remained unpaired. Study-wide results and caveats: The study's VDJdb matching favored anti-spike CD8 responses and missed private and CD4 specificities.

CDR3 size: 15 residues. Germline V CDR1 and CDR2: GTSNPN, SVGIG (reference sequence). Trimming pared 0 bases from V and 0 bases from J, leaving 11 bases between. This clonotype was seen only a few times. No antigen is known for it. Each cDNA molecule carried a unique molecular identifier. Via MiXCR, TCRdb re-called the 5' RACE reads, giving one row per CDR3 protein. There are under 85,000 distinct CDR3 sequences in the sample; 14% to 15% occur only once, and approximately 11% lies in the top ten. This clonotype was sampled from an adult who was a healthcare worker with PCR-confirmed SARS-CoV-2 infection or an uninfected control (not recorded which). The source material was whole blood. J is TRBJ1-2 and V is TRBV30, with D uncertain. The CDR3 here is CAWSVTALANYGYTF. CDR3 DNA: TGTGCCTGGAGTGTTACAGCTTTAGCTAACTATGGCTACACCTTC.